Below, 2 T cell receptor beta chains from the same sample are listed, as sequenced in a study of blood T cell repertoires in COVID-19 (dated by TCRdb to the early 2020s). The method was the immunoSEQ multiplex PCR assay. Held by TCRdb, this immuneACCESS table contains in-frame sequences only and omits some clones. Under half of the omission traces to an unresolved V gene where checked; the cause of the rest is unknown. For this sample there are around 90,000 clones; roughly four fifths appear just once. The ten largest clones represent around an eighth of the sample. The sample was peripheral blood. Receptors were obtained from a human donor in a cohort sampled during active COVID-19.

The chain is built from TRBV7-3 and TRBJ2-7, with a possible D match to TRBD2 (6 bases). The germline V and J ends were trimmed by 3 bases and 0 bases, with 15 bases remaining between them. Germline CDR1 and CDR2: SGHTA and FQGTGA. The CDR3 is 16 residues long. The CDR3 sequence is CASSLSGGRNSYEQYF. The DNA for the CDR3 is TGTGCCAGCAGCTTGAGTGGAGGGCGGAACTCCTACGAGCAGTACTTC. The entire variable domain, with the rest obtained from reference TRBV7-3 and TRBJ2-7, is as follows: GAGVSQTPSNKVTEKGKYVELRCDPISGHTALYWYRQSLGQGPEFLIYFQGTGAADDSGLPNDRFFAVRPEGSVSTLKIQRTERGDSAVYLCASSLSGGRNSYEQYFGPGTRLTVT.

The chain recombines TRBV7-9 with TRBJ2-7; TRBD1 might be the D (6 bases). CDR1 and CDR2 from the germline V gene are SEHNR and FQNEAQ (reference sequence). Trimming cost V 5 bases and J 0 bases, with 11 bases left between them. This CDR3 has 14 residues. CDR3: CASSPGTNSYEQYF. CDR3 coding DNA: TGTGCCAGCAGCCCCGGGACAAACTCCTACGAGCAGTACTTC.